Presented here are 32 T cell receptor beta chains from one specimen sequenced in a study of T cell repertoires in cytomegalovirus infection. MiXCR was run by TCRdb on the reads, yielding one entry per CDR3 protein. The table includes 550,000 to 700,000 distinct CDR3 sequences, 35% to 50% detected once. Their antigens are not known. The sample here was cultured PBMCs, taken from culture after CMV antigen stimulation. Receptors were obtained from a human donor in good health (CMV status not recorded). Some clones in this sample may be carry-over from other donors' samples.

The V gene is TRBV6-6, the J gene TRBJ2-2; TRBD2 aligns across 9 bases. The J segment lost 1 base and the V segment lost 5 bases, leaving 8 bases of the junction unmatched. CDR1 and CDR2 from the germline V gene are MNHNY and SVGAGI (reference sequence). This CDR3 spans 17 amino acids. The CDR3 loop reads CASSEHSGGLNTGELFF. In nucleotides, the CDR3 is TGTGCCAGCAGTGAGCATAGCGGGGGCCTGAACACCGGGGAGCTGTTTTTT.

This chain links TRBV7-2 with TRBJ2-7; D is ambiguous. With 2 bases removed from V and 3 bases from J, the gap between germline ends came to 14 bases. The CDR3 is 15 amino acids. Germline V gene lookup returns CDR1 SGHTA and CDR2 FQGNSA. The CDR3 is CASSLSGSAIYEQYF. The CDR3 DNA is TGTGCCAGCAGCTTATCCGGGTCAGCAATCTACGAGCAGTACTTC.

This clonotype was seen a few times. V and J are TRBV7-2 and TRBJ2-1; 9 bases line up with TRBD2. There are 15 residues in the CDR3. The V gene's germline CDR1 is SGHTA and CDR2 FQGNSA. J gave up 8 bases and V 1 base, and 6 bases lay outside the gene matches. This CDR3 is CASSLGHAGGDEQFF. For the CDR3, the DNA is TGTGCCAGCAGCTTAGGCCATGCGGGAGGGGATGAGCAGTTCTTC.

This chain links TRBV4-2 with TRBJ2-3, with D possibly called TRBD1 or TRBD2 (6 bases each). This CDR3 comprises 17 residues. V shed 2 bases and J shed 5 bases, with 20 bases lying between them. CDR1 is LGHNA, CDR2 YNFKEQ, per germline. CDR3 sequence reads: CASSQSQGGGMLDTQYF. The CDR3 bases are TGTGCCAGCAGCCAATCCCAAGGAGGGGGGATGCTAGATACGCAGTATTTT.

A word on this clonotype: This may stem from a read error, because a much larger clone lies one nucleotide away. The chain recombines TRBV7-2 with TRBJ2-5; D is ambiguous. CDR1 is SGHTA and CDR2 is FQGNSA in the germline V gene. V lost 2 bases and J lost 2, with 18 bases in between. The CDR3 contains 17 residues. For the CDR3, the DNA is TGTGCCAGCAGCTTACGGTATGCGGTAGGACCACAAGAGACCCAGTACTTC. Its protein product is CASSLRYAVGPQETQYF. The complete variable domain, with remaining parts taken from reference TRBV7-2 and TRBJ2-5, reads GAGVSQSPSNKVTEKGKDVELRCDPISGHTALYWYRQSLGQGLEFLIYFQGNSAPDKSGLPSDRFSAERTGGSVSTLTIQRTQQEDSAVYLCASSLRYAVGPQETQYFGPGTRLLVL.

V gene TRBV6-1 combines with J gene TRBJ2-5; 8 bases are a match to TRBD1. J lost 2 bases, V lost 2 bases, and 4 bases had no gene match. The V gene's germline CDR1 is MNHNS and CDR2 SASEGT. The CDR3 spans 15 residues. The chain's CDR3 is CASSESGGRQETQYF. Written as DNA, the CDR3 is TGTGCCAGCAGTGAATCAGGGGGCCGGCAAGAGACCCAGTACTTC.

This chain connects TRBV7-4 to TRBJ1-6; D gene uncertain. Germline V gene sequence: CDR1 SGHVT, CDR2 SQSDAQ. Trimming cost V 5 bases and J 9 bases, with 8 bases left between them. The CDR3 length is 12 residues. CDR3 in amino acids: CASSPGGSPLHF. The CDR3 DNA sequence: TGTGCCAGCAGCCCCGGCGGTTCACCCCTCCACTTT.

This chain joins TRBV4-1 and TRBJ2-2; D perhaps matches TRBD1 (6 bases). The CDR3 length is 15 residues. Trimming stripped 1 base from V and 1 base from J, with 7 bases between. In germline, CDR1 is MGHRA, CDR2 YSYEKL. Written as DNA, the CDR3 is TGCGCCAGCAGCCAAGGGACAGTGAACACCGGGGAGCTGTTTTTT. This sequence encodes CASSQGTVNTGELFF.

The chain joins TRBV20-1 to TRBJ1-5; D remains unclear. The germline V gene encodes CDR1 DFQATT and CDR2 SNEGSKA (reference sequence). Trimming took 3 bases from V and 2 from J, leaving 17 bases between them. The CDR3 consists of 16 residues. The CDR3, as DNA: TGCAGTGCTAGCGTGGACTGGAAGGTGGGCAATCAGCCCCAGCATTTT. This encodes CSASVDWKVGNQPQHF.

The chain joins TRBV7-9 to TRBJ2-2; tentatively, D is TRBD1 or TRBD2 (5 bases each). V lost 11 bases, J lost 4 bases, and 11 bases lay in between. The CDR3 totals 12 residues. Per germline, CDR1 SEHNR and CDR2 FQNEAQ (reference sequence). CDR3 sequence (DNA): TGTGCCCCGGGGCCGGGCACCGGGGAGCTGTTTTTT. Its protein product is CAPGPGTGELFF. The full variable domain, in which reference TRBV7-9 and TRBJ2-2 provide the parts outside the CDR3, is DTGVSQNPRHKITKRGQNVTFRCDPISEHNRLYWYRQTLGQGPEFLTYFQNEAQLEKSRLLSDRFSAERPKGSFSTLEIQRTEQGDSAMYLCAPGPGTGELFFGEGSRLTVL.

This clonotype has more than one count but fewer than ten. The chain has TRBV7-9 and TRBJ2-7; D might be TRBD2 (5 bases). The V gene's germline CDR1 is SEHNR and CDR2 FQNEAQ (reference sequence). Trimming took 10 bases from V and 3 from J, leaving 13 bases between them. The CDR3 contains 12 residues. The CDR3 nucleotides read TGTGCCACCGAGGGATTGGGCTACGAGCAGTACTTC. Translating it yields CATEGLGYEQYF.

In DNA form, the CDR3 reads TGTGCCAGCAGACCAGCGGCACAGGACAATGAGCAGTTCTTC. Translation gives CASRPAAQDNEQFF. The chain has TRBV7-9 and TRBJ2-1, with D tentatively TRBD1 or TRBD2 (5 bases each). This CDR3 has 14 residues. Trimming pared 6 bases from V and 5 bases from J, leaving 14 bases between. CDR1 is SEHNR and CDR2 is FQNEAQ in the germline V gene (reference sequence).

The table lists this clonotype with a few counts. The chain joins TRBV7-9 to TRBJ2-2, with D perhaps TRBD2 (5 bases). V gave up 5 bases and J gave up 0 bases, with 10 bases separating them. Per the germline V gene, CDR1 is SEHNR and CDR2 is FQNEAQ (reference sequence). There are 15 residues in the CDR3. CDR3 residues: CASSLGVSNTGELFF. The CDR3 DNA reads as TGTGCCAGCAGCCTCGGGGTTTCGAACACCGGGGAGCTGTTTTTT. Based on the CDR3 plus reference TRBV7-9 and TRBJ2-2, the full variable domain is DTGVSQNPRHKITKRGQNVTFRCDPISEHNRLYWYRQTLGQGPEFLTYFQNEAQLEKSRLLSDRFSAERPKGSFSTLEIQRTEQGDSAMYLCASSLGVSNTGELFFGEGSRLTVL.

The CDR3 region has the DNA TGTGCCAGCTGGTTAATAGCGGACCAAGAGACCCAGTACTTC. Its translation is CASWLIADQETQYF. The V call is TRBV2, the J call TRBJ2-5, with a tentative D call TRBD2 (6 bases). The germline V gene has CDR1 SNHLY and CDR2 FYNNEI. This CDR3 comprises 14 residues. V was cut by 8 bases and J by 0 bases, with 13 bases left in between.

The CDR3 here is CASRARFGVDQPQHF. The CDR3 region has the DNA TGTGCCAGCAGAGCCCGTTTCGGGGTGGATCAGCCCCAGCATTTT. The V gene is TRBV6-1, the J gene TRBJ1-5; D remains ambiguous. This CDR3 is built from 15 residues. The germline V gene has CDR1 MNHNS and CDR2 SASEGT. With 6 bases removed from V and 5 bases from J, the gap between germline ends came to 17 bases.

CDR3 sequence (DNA): TGTGCCATCAAGGCAGGGGCCATGAACACTGAAGCTTTCTTT. Protein: CAIKAGAMNTEAFF. This sequence joins TRBV10-3 and TRBJ1-1, with D maybe TRBD1 (6 bases). Trimming stripped 7 bases from V and 0 bases from J, with 12 bases between. CDR3 length equals 14 residues. The V gene's germline CDR1 is ENHRY and CDR2 SYGVKD.

The CDR3 is CASSLAGRSYSNQPQHF. CDR3 bases: TGTGCCAGTAGTTTGGCAGGGCGAAGTTATAGCAATCAGCCCCAGCATTTT. V usage is TRBV19 and J usage is TRBJ1-5; the D gene is possibly TRBD1 (5 bases). From germline, CDR1 is LNHDA and CDR2 SQIVND (reference sequence). With 5 bases removed from V and 0 bases from J, the gap between germline ends came to 17 bases. This CDR3 spans 17 amino acids. Variable domain in full (rest from reference TRBV19 and TRBJ1-5): DGGITQSPKYLFRKEGQNVTLSCEQNLNHDAMYWYRQDPGQGLRLIYYSQIVNDFQKGDIAEGYSVSREKKESFPLTVTSAQKNPTAFYLCASSLAGRSYSNQPQHFGDGTRLSIL.

The chain couples TRBV2 to TRBJ2-3; possibly TRBD2 for D (5 bases). V was shortened by 8 bases and J by 4 bases, with 16 bases between the two germline ends. The CDR3 runs to 14 residues. Germline-derived CDR1 and CDR2 are SNHLY and FYNNEI. CDR3 sequence reads: CASLLALRADTQYF. The CDR3 nucleotides are TGTGCCAGCCTCTTAGCGTTACGTGCAGATACGCAGTATTTT.

This clonotype was detected a few times. V is TRBV2 and J is TRBJ2-1, with TRBD2 matching over 15 bases. The ends lost 6 bases at V and 8 bases at J; junction bases unmatched: 5. This CDR3 contains 15 residues. Looked up from germline, CDR1 is SNHLY and CDR2 is FYNNEI. DNA for the CDR3: TGTGCCAGCAGGACAGGACTAGCGGGGGGGTATGAGCAGTTCTTC. Translated: CASRTGLAGGYEQFF.

The chain recombines TRBV7-9 with TRBJ1-2; D is ambiguous. The germline CDR1 and CDR2 sequences are SEHNR and FQNEAQ (reference sequence). V gave up 10 bases and J gave up 3 bases, with 12 bases separating them. The CDR3 spans 12 residues. CDR3 protein: CATVRGDYGYTF. Written as DNA, the CDR3 is TGTGCCACCGTCCGTGGCGACTATGGCTACACCTTC.

This clonotype occurred a few times. V usage is TRBV7-2 and J usage is TRBJ1-2, with 10 positions matching TRBD1. The J segment lost 6 bases and the V segment lost 3 bases, leaving 10 bases of the junction unmatched. The CDR3 is made up of 16 amino acids. Per germline, CDR1 SGHTA and CDR2 FQGNSA. The CDR3: CASSFSGTGVPHGYTF. For the CDR3, the DNA is TGTGCCAGCAGCTTCAGCGGGACAGGGGTGCCTCATGGCTACACCTTC.

The table lists this clonotype with a few counts. The chain joins TRBV4-1 to TRBJ2-7; weak D call: TRBD1 (6 bases). This CDR3 spans 18 amino acids. The germline gives CDR1 MGHRA, CDR2 YSYEKL. Trimming cost V 0 bases and J 2 bases, with 20 bases left between them. CDR3 amino acids: CASSQDLRASDRAYEQYF. The CDR3 coding sequence is TGCGCCAGCAGCCAAGATCTGAGAGCATCGGACAGAGCCTACGAGCAGTACTTC.

The chain has TRBV15 and TRBJ2-4; the D gene is possibly TRBD2 (5 bases). V was cut by 5 bases and J by 9 bases, with 11 bases left in between. The CDR3 consists of 12 residues. From germline, CDR1 is LNHNV and CDR2 YYDKDF (reference sequence). The CDR3 DNA reads TGTGCCACCAGCGGGAGATTAGCCATTCAGTACTTC. Residues: CATSGRLAIQYF.

The rearrangement uses TRBV20-1 and TRBJ1-6, with 7 bases matching TRBD1. This CDR3 is 17 amino acids long. J lost 2 bases, V lost 0 bases, and 7 bases had no gene match. Germline lookup yields CDR1 DFQATT and CDR2 SNEGSKA (reference sequence). CDR3 DNA sequence: TGCAGTGCTAGAGACGACAGGGAGGGAACCTATAATTCACCCCTCCACTTT. Protein sequence: CSARDDREGTYNSPLHF.

This clonotype was counted a single time. V usage is TRBV30 and J usage is TRBJ2-2, with 7 positions matching TRBD2. V lost 2 bases, J lost 6 bases, and 12 bases stayed unmatched. CDR3 size: 16 residues. Germline CDR1 GTSNPN, CDR2 SVGIG (reference sequence). CDR3 bases: TGTGCCTGGAGTCTACTCCGCGGGAGCAGTGCCGGGGAGCTGTTTTTT. Protein sequence: CAWSLLRGSSAGELFF.

This clonotype has only a few counts. The chain is built from TRBV27 and TRBJ2-1; TRBD2 agrees at 14 bases. The CDR3 is 17 amino acids. Germline assignment: CDR1 MNHEY and CDR2 SMNVEV (reference sequence). With 5 bases clipped from V and 7 bases from J, the junction kept 10 bases outside the gene matches. CDR3 residues: CASSPATSGRADNEQFF. The CDR3, as DNA: TGTGCCAGCAGTCCGGCGACTAGCGGGAGGGCCGATAATGAGCAGTTCTTC.

This clonotype turned up a few times. The CDR3: CASSLGSNYNEQFF. In DNA, the CDR3 is TGTGCCAGCAGCTTAGGGTCCAACTACAATGAGCAGTTCTTC. V usage is TRBV7-2 and J usage is TRBJ2-1; D ambiguous. The CDR3 loop spans 14 amino acids. The germline CDR1 and CDR2 sequences are SGHTA and FQGNSA. V lost 1 base and J lost 3, with 7 bases in between.

The chain links TRBV28 to TRBJ2-2; D not resolved. Germline V lookup: CDR1 MDHEN, CDR2 SYDVKM. This CDR3 is built from 14 residues. V gave up 3 bases and J gave up 7 bases, with 12 bases separating them. The CDR3 loop is CASSFGWVIGELFF. For the CDR3, the DNA is TGTGCCAGCAGTTTCGGGTGGGTGATCGGGGAGCTGTTTTTT.

The chain is built from TRBV20-1 and TRBJ2-1, with TRBD2 as a possible D gene (6 bases). Germline-derived CDR1 and CDR2 are DFQATT and SNEGSKA (reference sequence). Trimming took 3 bases from V and 5 from J, leaving 20 bases between them. CDR3 length equals 16 residues. CDR3 loop: CSARRSGLARDNEQFF. The CDR3 nucleotides are TGCAGTGCTAGGAGGTCTGGGCTAGCGAGAGACAATGAGCAGTTCTTC.

This clonotype was seen a few times. The chain uses TRBV7-2 and TRBJ1-2; 11 bases map to TRBD1. The germline gives CDR1 SGHTA, CDR2 FQGNSA. There are 15 residues in the CDR3. V lost 5 bases, J lost 3 bases, and 5 bases stayed unmatched. The CDR3 DNA reads as TGTGCCAGCAGCAGACGGACAGGGGGCGACTATGGCTACACCTTC. This codes for CASSRRTGGDYGYTF.

This clonotype occurred a few times. This chain links TRBV7-8 with TRBJ1-4; 11 bases line up with TRBD1. Trimming at V came to 1 base and at J to 7 bases, leaving 2 bases not matched to a gene. Germline V gene lookup returns CDR1 SGHVS and CDR2 FQNEAQ. The CDR3 length is 15 residues. CDR3 DNA sequence: TGTGCCAGCAGCTTAGAAGGGACAGGGGGTGAAAAACTGTTTTTT. Translating gives CASSLEGTGGEKLFF.

The gene calls are TRBV19 and TRBJ2-1; 13 nucleotides align to TRBD2. Trimming cost V 7 bases and J 1 base; bases outside gene matches: 4. CDR3 length: 16 amino acids. Germline V gives CDR1 LNHDA, CDR2 SQIVND (reference sequence). CDR3 DNA sequence: TGTGCCAGTAATCCGGGACTAGCGGGGTCCTACAATGAGCAGTTCTTC. Amino acids: CASNPGLAGSYNEQFF.